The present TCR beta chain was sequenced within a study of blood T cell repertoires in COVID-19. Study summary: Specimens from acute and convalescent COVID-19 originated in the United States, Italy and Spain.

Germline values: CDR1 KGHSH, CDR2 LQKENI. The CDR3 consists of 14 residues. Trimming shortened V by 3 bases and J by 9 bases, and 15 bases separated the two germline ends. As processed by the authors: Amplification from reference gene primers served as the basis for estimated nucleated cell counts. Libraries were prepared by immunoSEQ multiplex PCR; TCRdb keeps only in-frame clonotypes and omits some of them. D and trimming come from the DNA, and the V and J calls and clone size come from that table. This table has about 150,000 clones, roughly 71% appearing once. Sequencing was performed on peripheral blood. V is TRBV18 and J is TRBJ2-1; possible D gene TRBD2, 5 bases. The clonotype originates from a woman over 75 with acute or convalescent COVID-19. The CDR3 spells CASSPQRLGGEQFF. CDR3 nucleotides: TGTGCCAGCTCACCCCAACGCCTAGGAGGTGAGCAGTTCTTC.